This T cell receptor beta chain was sequenced during a study of cytomegalovirus exposure and HLA in healthy donors. Using immunoSEQ multiplex PCR, the repertoire was profiled, and TCRdb retains in-frame clones only, with some absent. Of approximately 260,000 clones in the sample, about 86% were seen once. Study conclusions and caveats: Cytomegalovirus-associated TCR beta chains were listed, numbering roughly 150. Most TCRs appeared rarely, but some public TCRs recurred in many donors.

The germline gives CDR1 SEHNR, CDR2 FQNEAQ (reference sequence). With V trimmed by 4 bases and J by 2 bases, 5 bases remained unmatched. CDR3 length equals 15 residues. About this clone itself: Its antigen is not identified.

This clonotype originated in a woman between 18 and 29 years old in good health and CMV-seronegative. The sequenced material came from PBMCs. V and J are TRBV7-9 and TRBJ2-7; 10 positions agree with TRBD1. DNA of the CDR3: TGTGCCAGCAGCTCCCCCGGGACAGGGGCCTACGAGCAGTACTTC. It encodes CASSSPGTGAYEQYF.